These 10 T cell receptor beta chains originate from one sample sequenced in a study of CD8+ T cells in alopecia areata. In each case, RNA was isolated and then reverse transcribed into cDNA as the sequencing template. Libraries were prepared by immunoSEQ multiplex PCR; TCRdb keeps only in-frame clonotypes and omits some of them. This table has 40,000 to 45,000 clones, 80% to 95% appearing once. This sample's treatment: oral pan-JAK inhibitor, 5-10 mg twice daily. The material sequenced was CD8+ T cells sorted from blood, taken at week 24, from a patient treated with tofacitinib. These receptors came from a human donor with alopecia areata.

The chain carries TRBV7-6 and TRBJ2-7; TRBD2 agrees at 10 bases. The CDR3 is made up of 14 amino acids. The J segment lost 6 bases and the V segment lost 5 bases, leaving 7 bases of the junction unmatched. Germline values: CDR1 SGHVS, CDR2 FNYEAQ. The CDR3 DNA reads TGTGCCAGCAGCCCGAGCGGGGGGGTCAGCGAGCAGTACTTC. Encoded protein: CASSPSGGVSEQYF.

This clone was recorded only once. This sequence joins TRBV6-1 and TRBJ2-2; D could derive from TRBD1 or TRBD2 (5 bases each). This CDR3 spans 15 amino acids. Germline V gives CDR1 MNHNS, CDR2 SASEGT. V was clipped by 5 bases and J by 3 bases, with 13 bases between them. The CDR3 is CASSLRDGDTGELFF. CDR3 nucleotide sequence: TGTGCCAGCAGTCTCCGGGACGGGGACACCGGGGAGCTGTTTTTT.

The chain uses TRBV7-8 and TRBJ2-3; TRBD2 matches 7 bases. The CDR3 runs to 16 residues. Germline loops: CDR1 SGHVS, CDR2 FQNEAQ. Germline trimming cut 1 base from V and 1 base from J; bases unmatched to any gene: 5. CDR3 residues: CASSLVLAGGTDTQYF. CDR3 in DNA: TGTGCCAGCAGCTTAGTTCTGGCGGGGGGCACAGATACGCAGTATTTT.

This chain uses TRBV29-1 with TRBJ1-2, with D perhaps matching TRBD1 (6 bases). Trimming removed 6 bases from V and 4 bases from J, with 12 bases in between. The length of the CDR3 is 12 residues. In germline, CDR1 is SQVTM, CDR2 ANQGSEA. The CDR3 here is CSVSTGIYGYTF. In nucleotides, the CDR3 is TGCAGCGTATCGACAGGTATCTATGGCTACACCTTC.

The rearrangement uses TRBV28 and TRBJ2-5; possible D gene TRBD2, 5 bases. This CDR3 region has 12 residues. Trimming stripped 6 bases from V and 3 bases from J, with 8 bases between. CDR1 is MDHEN and CDR2 is SYDVKM in the germline V gene. This CDR3 is CASRRLKETQYF. The CDR3 nucleotides are TGTGCCAGCAGGCGACTAAAAGAGACCCAGTACTTC.

This rearrangement joins TRBV10-3 to TRBJ2-7, with 7 bases matching TRBD1. Germline CDR1 is ENHRY and CDR2 is SYGVKD. This CDR3 spans 13 amino acids. The ends lost 10 bases at V and 5 bases at J; junction bases unmatched: 11. The CDR3 spells CATRLGQADEQYF. The CDR3 nucleotides are TGTGCCACCCGTCTCGGACAGGCAGACGAGCAGTACTTC.

The chain combines TRBV28 with TRBJ2-7; D possibly corresponds to TRBD1 (5 bases). CDR3 length equals 13 residues. V was shortened by 6 bases and J by 1 base, with 10 bases between the two germline ends. Per the germline V gene, CDR1 is MDHEN and CDR2 is SYDVKM. DNA for the CDR3: TGTGCCAGCAGCCCCCAGGGTTCCTACGAGCAGTACTTC. This gives the protein CASSPQGSYEQYF. Looking up the rest from reference TRBV28 and TRBJ2-7 gives the full variable domain: DVKVTQSSRYLVKRTGEKVFLECVQDMDHENMFWYRQDPGLGLRLIYFSYDVKMKEKGDIPEGYSVSREKKERFSLILESASTNQTSMYLCASSPQGSYEQYFGPGTRLTVT.

This clone was seen more than once but under ten times. This chain connects TRBV30 to TRBJ2-3; D unresolved. The length of the CDR3 is 14 residues. CDR1 is GTSNPN, CDR2 SVGIG, per germline (reference sequence). Trimming took 1 base from V and 1 from J, leaving 9 bases between them. This chain's CDR3 is CAWSGGPGTDTQYF. The CDR3 bases are TGTGCCTGGAGTGGGGGTCCCGGCACAGATACGCAGTATTTT.

CDR3 coding DNA: TGTGCTAGTGGTCCATCAGGGATCACCGGGGAGCTGTTTTTT. Residues: CASGPSGITGELFF. The genes are TRBV12-5 and TRBJ2-2; a possible D gene is TRBD1 (5 bases). Germline-derived CDR1 and CDR2 are LGHNT and FRNRAP. The CDR3 loop spans 14 amino acids. V was clipped by 5 bases and J by 4 bases, with 11 bases between them.

The chain employs TRBV7-9 and TRBJ2-3; D may be TRBD1 or TRBD2 (5 bases each). CDR1 and CDR2 (germline): SEHNR, FQNEAQ (reference sequence). Trimming pared 3 bases from V and 4 bases from J, leaving 5 bases between. The CDR3 is made up of 12 amino acids. The CDR3 reads CASSLGADTQYF. The CDR3, as DNA: TGTGCCAGCAGCTTGGGGGCAGATACGCAGTATTTT.